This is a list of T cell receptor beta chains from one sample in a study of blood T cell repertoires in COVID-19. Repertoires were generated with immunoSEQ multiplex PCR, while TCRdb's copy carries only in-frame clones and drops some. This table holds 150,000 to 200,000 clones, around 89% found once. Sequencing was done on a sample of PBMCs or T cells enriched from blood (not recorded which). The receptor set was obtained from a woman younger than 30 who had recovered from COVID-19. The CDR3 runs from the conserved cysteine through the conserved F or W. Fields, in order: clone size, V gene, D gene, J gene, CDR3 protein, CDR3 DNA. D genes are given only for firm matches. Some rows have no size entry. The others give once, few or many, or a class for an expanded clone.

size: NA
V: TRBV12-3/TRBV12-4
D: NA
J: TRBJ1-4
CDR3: CASSFEQNEKLFF
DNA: TGTGCCAGCAGTTTCGAACAGAATGAAAAACTGTTTTTT

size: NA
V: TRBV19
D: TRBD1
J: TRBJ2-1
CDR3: CASLGTGGQFF
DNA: TGTGCCAGTCTGGGGACAGGGGGGCAGTTCTTC

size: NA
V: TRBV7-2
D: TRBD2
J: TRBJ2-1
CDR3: CASSIPDLAGYYNEQFF
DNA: TGTGCCAGCAGCATCCCGGACCTAGCGGGGTATTACAATGAGCAGTTCTTC

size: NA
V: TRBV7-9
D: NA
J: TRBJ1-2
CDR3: CASSLGIRGYADYGYTF
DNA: TGTGCCAGCAGCTTAGGAATCAGGGGTTACGCGGACTATGGCTACACCTTC

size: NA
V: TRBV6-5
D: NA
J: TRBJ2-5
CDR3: CASSYSMGTETQYF
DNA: TGTGCCAGCAGTTACTCGATGGGGACTGAGACCCAGTACTTC

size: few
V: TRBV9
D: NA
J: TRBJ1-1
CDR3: CASSVDDRTSGAFF
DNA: TGTGCCAGCAGCGTAGACGACAGGACCTCGGGAGCTTTCTTT

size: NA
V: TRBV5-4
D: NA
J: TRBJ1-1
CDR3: CASSLYAAGTEAFF
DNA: TGTGCCAGCAGCTTATACGCGGCTGGGACTGAAGCTTTCTTT

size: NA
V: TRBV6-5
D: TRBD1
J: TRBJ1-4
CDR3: CASTSDRGLREKLFF
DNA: TGTGCCAGCACCTCGGACAGGGGGCTTCGGGAAAAACTGTTTTTT

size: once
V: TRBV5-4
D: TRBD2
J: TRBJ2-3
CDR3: CASSVSGGVNTQYF
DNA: TGTGCCAGCAGCGTTAGCGGGGGGGTCAATACGCAGTATTTT

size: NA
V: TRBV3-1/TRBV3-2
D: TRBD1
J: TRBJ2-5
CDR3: CASSQRGQERQETQYF
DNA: TGTGCCAGCAGCCAACGCGGACAGGAAAGACAAGAGACCCAGTACTTC

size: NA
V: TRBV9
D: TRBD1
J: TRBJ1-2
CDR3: CASSIGTGFMGGRYTF
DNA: TGTGCCAGCAGCATCGGGACAGGATTCATGGGTGGCCGCTACACCTTC

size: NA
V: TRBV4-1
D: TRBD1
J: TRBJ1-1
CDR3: CASSHRTGALNTEAFF
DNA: TGCGCCAGCAGCCATAGGACAGGGGCCCTGAACACTGAAGCTTTCTTT

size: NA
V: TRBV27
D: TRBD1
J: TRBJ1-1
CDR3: CASSPQGQGHTEAFF
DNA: TGTGCCAGCAGTCCACAGGGGCAGGGTCACACTGAAGCTTTCTTT

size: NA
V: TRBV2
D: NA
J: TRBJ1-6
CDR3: CASSIRDIHSPLHF
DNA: TGTGCCAGCAGTATCCGGGACATTCATTCACCCCTCCACTTT

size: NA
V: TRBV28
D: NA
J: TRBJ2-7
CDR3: CASSLDGKQYF
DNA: TGTGCCAGCAGTTTAGATGGCAAGCAGTACTTC

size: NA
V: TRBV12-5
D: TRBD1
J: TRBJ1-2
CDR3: CASGLGTGVNGYTF
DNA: TGTGCTAGTGGTTTGGGAACAGGGGTGAATGGCTACACCTTC

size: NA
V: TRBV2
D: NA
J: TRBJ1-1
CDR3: CASSEKSTEAFF
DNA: TGTGCCAGCAGTGAAAAGAGCACTGAAGCTTTCTTT

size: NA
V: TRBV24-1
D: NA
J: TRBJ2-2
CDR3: CATKEGANTGELFF
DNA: TGTGCCACCAAGGAGGGAGCGAACACCGGGGAGCTGTTTTTT

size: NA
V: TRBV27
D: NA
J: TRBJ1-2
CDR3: CASSLGGGKVYGYTF
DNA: TGTGCCAGCAGTCTCGGGGGAGGGAAAGTCTATGGCTACACCTTC

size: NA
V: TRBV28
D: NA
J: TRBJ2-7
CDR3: CASSFSGTPQSYEQYF
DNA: TGTGCCAGCAGTTTCTCAGGGACACCACAGTCCTACGAGCAGTACTTC

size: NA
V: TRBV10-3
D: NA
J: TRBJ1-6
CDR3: CAISESVAPLHF
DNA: TGTGCCATCAGTGAGTCGGTAGCACCCCTCCACTTT

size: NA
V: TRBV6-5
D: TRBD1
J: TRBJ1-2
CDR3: CASSRDRNNYGYTF
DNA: TGTGCCAGCAGTCGGGACAGAAATAACTATGGCTACACCTTC

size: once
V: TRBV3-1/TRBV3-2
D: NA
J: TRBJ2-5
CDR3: CASRDDQGKETQYF
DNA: TGTGCCAGCAGGGACGATCAGGGGAAGGAGACCCAGTACTTC

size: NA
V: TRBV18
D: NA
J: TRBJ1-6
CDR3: CASSPGRGTYNSPLHF
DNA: TGTGCCAGCTCACCAGGGAGAGGAACCTATAATTCACCCCTCCACTTT

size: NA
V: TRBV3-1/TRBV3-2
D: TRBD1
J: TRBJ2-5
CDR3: CASSQWGQGAETQYF
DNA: TGTGCCAGCAGCCAATGGGGGCAGGGGGCGGAGACCCAGTACTTC

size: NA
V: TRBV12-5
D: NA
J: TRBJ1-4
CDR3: CASGLGTLNEKLFF
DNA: TGTGCTAGTGGTTTGGGGACACTCAATGAAAAACTGTTTTTT

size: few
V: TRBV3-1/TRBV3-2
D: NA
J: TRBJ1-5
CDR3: CASSHSGGSNQPQHF
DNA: TGTGCCAGCAGTCACTCGGGGGGTTCCAATCAGCCCCAGCATTTT

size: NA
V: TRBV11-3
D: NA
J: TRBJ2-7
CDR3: CASSLGVEGSHEQYF
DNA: TGTGCCAGCAGCTTAGGGGTGGAGGGGAGCCACGAGCAGTACTTC

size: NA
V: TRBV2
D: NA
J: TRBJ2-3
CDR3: CASSGGSGRYTDTQYF
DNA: TGTGCCAGCAGTGGCGGTAGCGGAAGGTACACAGATACGCAGTATTTT

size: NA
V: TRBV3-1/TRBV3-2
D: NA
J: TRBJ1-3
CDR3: CASSQVPDGIGNTIYF
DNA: TGTGCCAGCAGCCAGGTCCCGGACGGGATTGGAAACACCATATATTTT

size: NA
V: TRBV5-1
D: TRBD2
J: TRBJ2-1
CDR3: CASSFKAGGFDEQFF
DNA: TGCGCCAGCAGCTTTAAGGCGGGGGGGTTCGATGAGCAGTTCTTC

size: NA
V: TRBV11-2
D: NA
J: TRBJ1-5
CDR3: CASSLPGQPQHF
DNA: TGTGCCAGCAGCTTGCCCGGGCAGCCCCAGCATTTT

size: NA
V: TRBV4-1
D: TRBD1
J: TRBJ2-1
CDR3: CASRPDRAQNEQFF
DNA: TGCGCCAGCAGACCCGACAGGGCTCAAAATGAGCAGTTCTTC

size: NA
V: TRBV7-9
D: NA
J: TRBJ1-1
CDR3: CASSPPVTGFNTEAFF
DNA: TGTGCCAGCAGCCCCCCAGTAACAGGGTTTAACACTGAAGCTTTCTTT

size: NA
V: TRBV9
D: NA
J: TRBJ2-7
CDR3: CASSPHDFDEQYF
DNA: TGTGCCAGCAGCCCCCACGACTTCGACGAGCAGTACTTC

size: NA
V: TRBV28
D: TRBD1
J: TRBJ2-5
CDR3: CASSLGQAVGTQYF
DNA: TGTGCCAGCAGTTTAGGACAGGCTGTGGGGACCCAGTACTTC

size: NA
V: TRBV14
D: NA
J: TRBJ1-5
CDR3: CASSEESQPQHF
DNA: TGTGCCAGCAGCGAGGAAAGTCAGCCCCAGCATTTT

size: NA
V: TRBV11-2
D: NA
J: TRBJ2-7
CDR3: CASSPRTDLWEQYF
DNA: TGTGCCAGCAGCCCCCGGACAGACCTCTGGGAGCAGTACTTC

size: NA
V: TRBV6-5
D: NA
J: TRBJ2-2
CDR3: CASSDEGAGELFF
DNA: TGTGCCAGCAGCGACGAGGGGGCCGGGGAGCTGTTTTTT

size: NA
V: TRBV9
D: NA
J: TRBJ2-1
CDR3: CASSGQYNEQFF
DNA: TGTGCCAGCAGCGGACAGTACAATGAGCAGTTCTTC

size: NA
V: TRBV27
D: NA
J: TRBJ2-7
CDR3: CASSLLVRGEQYF
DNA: TGTGCCAGCAGTTTATTAGTCCGGGGGGAGCAGTACTTC

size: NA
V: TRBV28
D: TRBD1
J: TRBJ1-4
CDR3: CASSRGQGREKLFF
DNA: TGTGCCAGCAGTCGTGGACAGGGAAGGGAAAAACTGTTTTTT

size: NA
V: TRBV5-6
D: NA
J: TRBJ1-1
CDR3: CASSFVGGRGIGTEAFF
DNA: TGTGCCAGCAGCTTTGTCGGGGGAAGGGGAATTGGCACTGAAGCTTTCTTT

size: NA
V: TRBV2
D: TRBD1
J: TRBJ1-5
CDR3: CASHNTGGRGQPQHF
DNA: TGTGCCAGCCATAATACAGGGGGCAGAGGTCAGCCCCAGCATTTT

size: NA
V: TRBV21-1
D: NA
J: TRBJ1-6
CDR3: CASSIKTGHNNSPLHF
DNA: TGTGCCAGCAGCATAAAAACGGGACACAATAATTCACCCCTCCACTTT

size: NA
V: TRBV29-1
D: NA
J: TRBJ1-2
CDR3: CSVEVRGYGYTF
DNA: TGCAGCGTTGAAGTAAGGGGCTATGGCTACACCTTC

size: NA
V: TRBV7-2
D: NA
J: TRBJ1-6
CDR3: CASSSQRKSYNSPLHF
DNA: TGTGCCAGCAGTTCGCAGAGGAAATCCTATAATTCACCCCTCCACTTT

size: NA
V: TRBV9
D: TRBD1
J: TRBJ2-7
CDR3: CASSGPGTGGEQYF
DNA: TGTGCCAGCAGCGGGCCCGGGACAGGGGGCGAGCAGTACTTC

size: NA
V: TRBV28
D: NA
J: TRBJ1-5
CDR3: CASSSGGGRSNQPQHF
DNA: TGTGCCAGCAGTTCCGGGGGGGGGAGAAGCAATCAGCCCCAGCATTTT

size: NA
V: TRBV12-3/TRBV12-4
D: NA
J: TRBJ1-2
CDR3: CASSFGGDGYTF
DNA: TGTGCCAGCAGTTTCGGGGGGGATGGCTACACCTTC

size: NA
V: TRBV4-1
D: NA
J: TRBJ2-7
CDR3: CASSQDSRQDNYEQYF
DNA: TGCGCCAGCAGCCAAGATAGTAGGCAGGACAACTACGAGCAGTACTTC

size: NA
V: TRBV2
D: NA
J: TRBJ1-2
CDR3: CASSYRSRNGYTF
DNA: TGTGCCAGCAGTTACAGGTCTCGTAATGGCTACACCTTC

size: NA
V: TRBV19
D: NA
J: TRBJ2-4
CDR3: CASSIDLSLQGIDIQYF
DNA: TGTGCCAGTAGTATAGATCTATCCCTACAGGGTATAGACATTCAGTACTTC

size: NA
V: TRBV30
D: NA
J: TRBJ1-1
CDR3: CAWSVGLAVSEAFF
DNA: TGTGCCTGGAGTGTGGGACTAGCTGTTTCTGAAGCTTTCTTT

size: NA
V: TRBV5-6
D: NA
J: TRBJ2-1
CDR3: CASSIQGPNEQFF
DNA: TGTGCCAGCAGTATACAGGGCCCCAATGAGCAGTTCTTC

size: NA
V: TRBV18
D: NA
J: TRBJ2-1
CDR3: CASSPGTQNEQFF
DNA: TGTGCCAGCTCACCCGGGACTCAAAATGAGCAGTTCTTC

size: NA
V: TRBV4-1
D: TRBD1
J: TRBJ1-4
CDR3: CASSQEGQGVVKLFF
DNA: TGCGCCAGCAGCCAAGAGGGACAGGGGGTGGTAAAACTGTTTTTT

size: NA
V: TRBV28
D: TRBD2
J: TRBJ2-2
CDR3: CASSLTSGGVDTGELFF
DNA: TGTGCCAGCAGTTTGACTAGCGGGGGGGTCGACACCGGGGAGCTGTTTTTT